The clone carrying this TCR beta chain appeared many times. Its matching antigen is unknown. Quantitative barcoded 5'-RACE was used to prepare TCR beta libraries. Each CDR3 protein gets one entry after TCRdb re-called the 5' RACE reads with MiXCR. The repertoire holds fewer than 35,000 distinct CDR3 sequences, 14% seen once, with more than 30% in the top ten. In germline, CDR1 is DFQATT, CDR2 SNEGSKA (reference sequence). V lost 6 bases and J lost 4, with 21 bases in between. This CDR3 region has 15 residues. This entry comes from a study of CD8 T cells in ankylosing spondylitis. Study outcomes and limitations: Clones linked to disease were reported to show significant enrichment in matched ankylosing spondylitis synovial fluid. For ankylosing spondylitis blood, a TCR beta motif of 8 or 9 highly homologous variants appeared characteristic.

The genes are TRBV20-1 and TRBJ1-1, with D possibly TRBD1 on 5 matching bases. The sequenced material came from blood. The source of this sequence is a male donor with ankylosing spondylitis or in good health (not recorded which). The CDR3: CSATSRDGRSTEAFF. The CDR3 bases are TGCAGTGCAACTTCGCGGGACGGGCGAAGCACTGAAGCTTTCTTT.